This TCR beta chain was profiled in a study of a mutant IDH1 vaccine in newly diagnosed glioma. About the research overall: First vaccine doses came 4-6 weeks after radiotherapy alone, or with temozolomide cycles. Mean patient age was about 44 years; 62.5% were male and around 38% female. Study-wide results and limits: Pseudoprogression seemed unrelated to changes in top peripheral T cell clonotypes.

Points on this clone: What it binds is unknown.

V lost 2 bases, J lost 0 bases, and 2 bases stayed unmatched. Germline loops: CDR1 SGHDT, CDR2 YYEEEE. The CDR3 loop spans 16 amino acids. Only in-frame clones appear in the TCRdb table, and some are missing; sequencing was by immunoSEQ multiplex PCR. Of some 38,000 clones listed, 75% to 85% are singletons. Indicated time point: week 23, last vaccination. Each dose of the vaccine consisted of 300 ug of mutant IDH1 20-mer peptide, with topical imiquimod. Donors harbored newly found WHO grade 3 or 4 IDH1-mutant, ATRX-lost astrocytomas. The chain joins TRBV5-6 to TRBJ2-1, with TRBD1 matching over 10 bases. The sequence came from a man in his forties or fifties with glioma. The sequencing used PBMCs, collected from a glioma patient whose treatment included an IDH1 peptide vaccine. CDR3 in amino acids: CASSFRDRGSYNEQFF. CDR3 DNA sequence: TGTGCCAGCAGCTTCCGGGACAGGGGCTCCTACAATGAGCAGTTCTTC.